The following is a T cell receptor beta chain sequence with its context. What it recognizes is unknown. CDR3 length: 13 amino acids. Per germline, CDR1 SEHNR and CDR2 FQNEAQ (reference sequence). Deletions cut 3 bases from V and 6 bases from J, with 9 bases between. The PCR made use of 60 Vbeta and 13 Jbeta primers. The repertoire was sequenced with immunoSEQ multiplex PCR; TCRdb's copy has only in-frame clones and lacks some. The sample holds about 63,000 clones, approximately 76% seen once. This sample is part of a study of cytomegalovirus exposure and HLA in healthy donors. Whole-study findings and limits: Analyses of presence and absence presupposed an approximately uniform sequencing depth across donors.

The TCR originated in a man aged 50 or older in good health and CMV-seronegative. This chain joins TRBV7-9 and TRBJ2-4; D gene unclear. The sequencing input was PBMCs. The CDR3, as DNA: TGTGCCAGCAGCTTTAATGGCTTAAACATTCAGTACTTC. Translated, it gives CASSFNGLNIQYF.